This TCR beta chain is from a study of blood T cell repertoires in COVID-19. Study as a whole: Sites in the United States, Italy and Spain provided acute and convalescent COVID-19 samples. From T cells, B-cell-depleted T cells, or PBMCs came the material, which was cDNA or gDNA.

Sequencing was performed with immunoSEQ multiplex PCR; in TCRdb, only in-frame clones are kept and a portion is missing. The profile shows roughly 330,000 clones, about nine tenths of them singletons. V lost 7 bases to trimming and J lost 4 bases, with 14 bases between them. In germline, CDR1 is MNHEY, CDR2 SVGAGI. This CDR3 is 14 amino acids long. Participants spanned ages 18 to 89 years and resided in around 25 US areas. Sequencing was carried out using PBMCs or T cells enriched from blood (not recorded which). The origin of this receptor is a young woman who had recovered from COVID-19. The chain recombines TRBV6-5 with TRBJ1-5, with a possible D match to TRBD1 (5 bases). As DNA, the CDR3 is TGTGCCAGCACCGCTATGGGGGGGAATCAGCCCCAGCATTTT. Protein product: CASTAMGGNQPQHF.